The entry below gives a single T cell receptor beta chain sequence along with its context. The antigen is not known. V lost 0 bases and J lost 3, with 15 bases in between. The CDR3 runs to 16 residues. From germline, CDR1 is DFQATT and CDR2 SNEGSKA (reference sequence). The entry originates in a study of CD8 T cells in ankylosing spondylitis. Study findings and constraints: Eight highly homologous variants formed a TCR beta motif that appeared characteristic of ankylosing spondylitis blood.

Making use of molecular barcodes, quantitative 5'-RACE generated TCR beta libraries. MiXCR was run by TCRdb on the 5' RACE reads, yielding one entry per CDR3 protein. Of about 540,000 distinct CDR3 sequences in the sample, about an eighth were seen once. This sequence was found in a male donor with ankylosing spondylitis. The chain is built from TRBV20-1 and TRBJ1-5; D is undetermined. The sequenced sample was blood, either unsorted or a sorted T cell fraction (not recorded which). The CDR3 loop reads CSARDRPGRPNQPQHF. The CDR3 bases are TGCAGTGCTAGAGATAGGCCCGGGCGACCCAATCAGCCCCAGCATTTT.